The T cell receptor (beta chain) described here comes from a study of blood T cell repertoires in COVID-19. As processed by the authors: Cell counts per sample came from amplifying reference gene primers. This table comes from immunoSEQ multiplex PCR, and its TCRdb copy is limited to in-frame clones, with some not included. V and J calls and clone size are copied from that table; D and trimming were computed from the DNA. The sample has just over 300,000 clones; around nine tenths are singletons. CDR3 size: 14 residues. Germline V CDR1 and CDR2: KGHSH, LQKENI. V trimming: 3 bases; J trimming: 2 bases; junction bases outside the gene matches: 3. A Seattle source enrolled patients during active infection and followed them longitudinally.

This chain joins TRBV18 and TRBJ2-5; 7 nucleotides agree with TRBD1. The TCR originated in a woman aged 25 to 39 with COVID-19, enrolled during active disease. Sequences were obtained from peripheral blood. The CDR3 is CASSPLGQQETQYF. CDR3 nucleotides: TGTGCCAGCTCACCGTTGGGACAGCAAGAGACCCAGTACTTC. Variable domain in full (rest from reference TRBV18 and TRBJ2-5): NAGVMQNPRHLVRRRGQEARLRCSPMKGHSHVYWYRQLPEEGLKFMVYLQKENIIDESGMPKERFSAEFPKEGPSILRIQQVVRGDSAAYFCASSPLGQQETQYFGPGTRLLVL.